This record concerns one TCR beta chain sequence. This sample stems from a study of blood T cell repertoires in COVID-19. About the study: The samples span acute and convalescent COVID-19 from the United States, Italy and Spain. The analysed material was cDNA or gDNA that came from T cells, B-cell-depleted T cells, or PBMCs.

V shed 6 bases and J 3 bases; nucleotides not matched to a gene: 10. CDR1 is LNHDA and CDR2 is SQIVND in the germline V gene (reference sequence). The CDR3 spans 15 residues. Original processing notes: It was from reference gene primer amplification that nucleated cell counts were estimated. Some clones are missing from TCRdb's copy, which holds only in-frame ones; the method was immunoSEQ multiplex PCR. D and trimming were read from the DNA, whereas the V and J calls and clone size are those reported in that table. This sample carries about 150,000 clones, about 92% of them seen once, and the ten largest clones take about 1.5%.

The V and J genes are TRBV19 and TRBJ1-1, with 7 bases fitting TRBD1. The origin of this receptor is a human donor in a cohort sampled during active COVID-19. Sequencing input: peripheral blood. Written as DNA, the CDR3 is TGTGCCAGTAGACCTCGACAGGGCATGGACACTGAAGCTTTCTTT. Protein sequence: CASRPRQGMDTEAFF.